Below are 5 T cell receptor beta chains sequenced from a single sample in a study of cytomegalovirus exposure and HLA in healthy donors. Measured with immunoSEQ multiplex PCR; TCRdb has only the in-frame clones, and not every one. The sample contains 89,000 or so clones, roughly 92% of which appear only once. The source material was PBMCs. The receptor source for this set is a woman aged 25 to 39 in good health and CMV-seropositive.

This chain connects TRBV7-2 to TRBJ2-7; 7 nucleotides align to TRBD1. The V and J ends lost 3 bases and 6 bases, in that order; junction bases with no gene match: 11. The CDR3 contains 15 residues. The germline V gene encodes CDR1 SGHTA and CDR2 FQGNSA. As DNA, the CDR3 is TGTGCCAGCAGCTTTAACAGGGGCGGTCATGGCGAGCAGTACTTC. Amino acid sequence: CASSFNRGGHGEQYF.

DNA of the CDR3: TGTGCCAGCTCACTCGGACAGGGGGTTAAATACGAGCAGTACTTC. Protein: CASSLGQGVKYEQYF. The rearrangement links TRBV18 to TRBJ2-7, with 10 bases fitting TRBD1. V dropped 4 bases and J dropped 4; count of bases not matched to a gene: 7. The CDR3 sequence is 15 residues long. From germline, CDR1 is KGHSH and CDR2 LQKENI. Looking up the rest from reference TRBV18 and TRBJ2-7 gives the full variable domain: NAGVMQNPRHLVRRRGQEARLRCSPMKGHSHVYWYRQLPEEGLKFMVYLQKENIIDESGMPKERFSAEFPKEGPSILRIQQVVRGDSAAYFCASSLGQGVKYEQYFGPGTRLTVT.

V gene TRBV28 combines with J gene TRBJ1-4; D not resolved. CDR3 length equals 14 residues. With 2 bases removed from V and 6 bases from J, the gap between germline ends came to 10 bases. The germline V gene has CDR1 MDHEN and CDR2 SYDVKM. The CDR3 loop is CASSLTGWDEKLFF. In nucleotides, the CDR3 is TGTGCCAGCAGTTTAACGGGTTGGGATGAAAAACTGTTTTTT.

In this sample, this clone turned up once. The chain joins TRBV5-8 to TRBJ2-5; D gene unclear. CDR1 SGHTS and CDR2 YDEGEE come from the germline V gene. V lost 4 bases and J 1 base, leaving 14 bases between the germline ends. The CDR3 extends over 15 amino acids. This chain's CDR3 is CASSLATEFQETQYF. The CDR3 DNA reads TGTGCCAGCAGCCTGGCAACGGAGTTCCAAGAGACCCAGTACTTC. Combining the CDR3 with reference TRBV5-8 and TRBJ2-5 gives the whole variable domain EAGVTQSPTHLIKTRGQQATLRCSPISGHTSVYWYQQALGLGLQFLLWYDEGEERNRGNFPPRFSGRQFPNYSSELNVNALELEDSALYLCASSLATEFQETQYFGPGTRLLVL.

The V and J genes are TRBV6-1 and TRBJ2-7, with 9 bases fitting TRBD1. CDR3 length equals 15 residues. From germline, CDR1 is MNHNS and CDR2 SASEGT. The trim removed 6 bases at V and 6 bases at J, leaving 12 bases unmatched. The CDR3 protein is CASREGQGGFFEQYF. CDR3 nucleotides: TGTGCCAGCAGAGAGGGACAGGGAGGGTTTTTCGAGCAGTACTTC.